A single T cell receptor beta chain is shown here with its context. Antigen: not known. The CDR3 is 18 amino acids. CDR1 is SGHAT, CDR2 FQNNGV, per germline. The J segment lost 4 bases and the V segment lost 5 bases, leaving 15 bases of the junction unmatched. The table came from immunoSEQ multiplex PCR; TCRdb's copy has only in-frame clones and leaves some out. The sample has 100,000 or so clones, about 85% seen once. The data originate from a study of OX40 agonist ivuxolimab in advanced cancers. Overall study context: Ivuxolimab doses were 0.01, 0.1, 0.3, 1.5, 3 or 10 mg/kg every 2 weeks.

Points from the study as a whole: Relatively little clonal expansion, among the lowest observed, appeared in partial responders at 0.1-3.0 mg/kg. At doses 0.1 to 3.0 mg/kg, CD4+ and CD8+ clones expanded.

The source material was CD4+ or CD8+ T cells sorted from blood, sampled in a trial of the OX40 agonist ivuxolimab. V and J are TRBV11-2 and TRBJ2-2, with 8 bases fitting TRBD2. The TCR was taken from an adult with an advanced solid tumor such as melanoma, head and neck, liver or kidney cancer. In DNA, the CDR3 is TGTGCCAGCAGCCCCATTAGAGCGGGAGCTTTAGGCACCGGGGAGCTGTTTTTT. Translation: CASSPIRAGALGTGELFF.